The entry below describes one T cell receptor (beta chain). This receptor's antigen is unknown. No much larger clone exists at a distance of one base, and base qualities are not known. This sample stems from a study of blood T cell repertoires in COVID-19 (dated by TCRdb to about 2020). About the investigation overall: Samples covering the acute and convalescent phases of COVID-19 were provided by collaborators in the United States, Italy and Spain. The prospective study material was composed of cDNA or gDNA derived from T cells, B-cell-depleted T cells, or PBMCs. Subjects who had been exposed to COVID-19, were actively infected with it, or had recovered from it provided the deeply sampled blood TCRbeta repertoires that made up the dataset. The repertoires were released in a freely available public database meant as a resource for research on the immune response to SARS-CoV-2. Samples came from the ongoing ImmuneRACE study (first 160 participants) plus 1,254 subjects from 6 global collaborators. Nearly every sample came with metadata listing a de-identified subject ID, COVID-19 status, age in years and sex. Where available, HLA class I and class II types were taken from metadata supplied by the sample provider and were not determined by assay-based typing.

V loses 3 bases, J loses 7 bases, and the germline ends lie 14 bases apart. The germline V gene provides CDR1 SGHRS and CDR2 YFSETQ. From the cysteine through the phenylalanine, the CDR3 covers 15 amino acids. Only CDR3 DNA remains: 45 bases, in frame from the first base. Beyond this particular receptor, the publication reports: The amount of clinical and demographic metadata varied by source and participant and was provided uncurated.

TCRbeta CDR3 regions were amplified from genomic DNA by means of the immunoSEQ Assay, a bias-controlled multiplex PCR. Processing in the source paper ran as follows. Within the assay, amplification of reference gene primers was used to estimate how many nucleated cells each sample contained. Sequence reads were collapsed and filtered to measure the absolute abundance of every unique TCRbeta CDR3 rearrangement. For each sample, productive Simpson clonality was calculated by taking the square root of Simpson's diversity index across productive rearrangements. In its TCRdb copy, this immuneACCESS table keeps in-frame sequences only and misses some clones. Where compared with another copy, unresolved V genes explain less than half of these, and the others have no known cause. V, J and clone size are taken as reported in that table, and D and trimming were inferred from the DNA itself. In all, the sample holds 230,000 or so clones, and 70% to 90% of those were seen once. The top ten clonotypes cover more than 6.5% of the sample.

Enrolling through a virtual design, the prospective study's participants ranged in age from roughly 18 to 100 years and lived across 20 to 25 United States geographic areas. To assign participants to cohorts, the prospective study relied on clinical history that participants themselves reported in a screening survey and a study questionnaire. Exposed participants had been in contact, within 2 weeks of entering the study, with a person who had a PCR-confirmed or clinician-diagnosed case of COVID-19. In the prospective study, mobile phlebotomists collected whole blood, serum and a nasopharyngeal or oropharyngeal swab from each participant. Prospective study participants could optionally give additional blood draws and questionnaires over an approximately two-month period. Before DNA extraction, blood samples from the prospective study were shipped at room temperature or frozen.

The sequencing input was PBMCs or T cells enriched from blood (not recorded which). This receptor chain uses TRBV5-1 and TRBJ1-6; the D gene cannot be named for sure. The TCR sequence derives from a woman between 45 and 60 years old who had been exposed to COVID-19. Read as DNA, the sequence is TGCGCCAGCAGCTCAACTTATCCTAACAATTCACCCCTCCACTTT. It translates as CASSSTYPNNSPLHF.